Below, 24 T cell receptor beta chains from the same sample are listed, as sequenced in a study of T cell repertoires in ileal Crohn's disease. The table came from immunoSEQ multiplex PCR; TCRdb's copy has only in-frame clones and leaves some out. The sample lists some 30,000 clones, 80% to 85% occurring once. The sample consisted of ileal tissue. The receptors were gathered from an adult with Crohn's disease.

V usage is TRBV14 and J usage is TRBJ1-1, with D possibly being TRBD1 (6 bases). The CDR3 sequence is 13 residues long. V was pared by 2 bases and J by 10 bases, with 14 bases between. The V gene's germline CDR1 is SGHDN and CDR2 FVKESK. Written as DNA, the CDR3 is TGTGCCAGCAGCCAAAACAGGGTTTCGCCAGCTTTCTTT. Residues: CASSQNRVSPAFF.

The chain carries TRBV27 and TRBJ2-5; D may be TRBD2 (7 bases). Trimming left V 6 bases short and J 2 bases short, with 19 bases between. CDR3 length: 16 amino acids. Germline CDR1 MNHEY, CDR2 SMNVEV (reference sequence). The CDR3 loop is CASRTKGGLSQETQYF. Here the CDR3 DNA reads TGTGCCAGCAGGACCAAGGGGGGACTATCACAAGAGACCCAGTACTTC.

The chain combines TRBV7-2 with TRBJ1-1; D may be TRBD1 (6 bases). Looked up from germline, CDR1 is SGHTA and CDR2 is FQGNSA. The CDR3 has 14 residues. V lost 2 bases and J 5 bases, leaving 12 bases between the germline ends. CDR3 sequence: CASSLSTGRTEAFF. CDR3 DNA: TGTGCCAGCAGCTTATCAACAGGGCGGACTGAAGCTTTCTTT.

The rearrangement uses TRBV5-8 and TRBJ1-1; weak D call: TRBD1 (6 bases). V gave up 3 bases and J gave up 0 bases, with 15 bases separating them. The CDR3 sequence is 16 residues long. CDR1 and CDR2 (germline): SGHTS, YDEGEE. CDR3 sequence (DNA): TGTGCCAGCAGCTACAGCAAGGGACACTTGAACACTGAAGCTTTCTTT. Translation gives CASSYSKGHLNTEAFF.

This chain links TRBV6-5 with TRBJ1-2; 7 nucleotides match TRBD1. The CDR3 is made up of 15 amino acids. Looked up from germline, CDR1 is MNHEY and CDR2 is SVGAGI. V shed 0 bases and J 8 bases; nucleotides not matched to a gene: 9. The CDR3 nucleotides read TGTGCCAGCAGTTACTCGGCGACAGGGCTGGGCGGCTACACCTTC. Its translation: CASSYSATGLGGYTF.

This clone has a single count. The chain recombines TRBV5-8 with TRBJ2-4; 7 nucleotides align to TRBD1. This CDR3 spans 16 amino acids. The V gene's germline CDR1 is SGHTS and CDR2 YDEGEE. V shed 4 bases and J 1 base; nucleotides not matched to a gene: 8. The CDR3 sequence: CASSRQGLGAKNIQYF. CDR3 bases: TGTGCCAGCAGCCGACAGGGTCTCGGGGCCAAAAACATTCAGTACTTC.

The chain employs TRBV6-6 and TRBJ1-2; 9 bases line up with TRBD1. The CDR3 consists of 15 residues. CDR1 is MNHNY and CDR2 is SVGAGI in the germline V gene (reference sequence). V lost 10 bases, J lost 3 bases, and 12 bases stayed unmatched. The CDR3 sequence is CATTDEGTGHYGYTF. CDR3 bases: TGTGCCACGACGGACGAGGGGACAGGGCACTATGGCTACACCTTC.

The rearrangement links TRBV30 to TRBJ1-4; the D gene is possibly TRBD1 (5 bases). This CDR3 spans 13 amino acids. Germline values: CDR1 GTSNPN, CDR2 SVGIG (reference sequence). V was trimmed by 5 bases and J by 6 bases, leaving 13 bases between them. The CDR3 DNA follows: TGTGCCTGGGGTAGGGGCGCCCATGAAAAACTGTTTTTT. It translates to CAWGRGAHEKLFF. The full variable domain, in which reference TRBV30 and TRBJ1-4 provide the parts outside the CDR3, is SQTIHQWPATLVQPVGSPLSLECTVEGTSNPNLYWYRQAAGRGLQLLFYSVGIGQISSEVPQNLSASRPQDRQFILSSKKLLLSDSGFYLCAWGRGAHEKLFFGSGTQLSVL.

V is TRBV5-6 and J is TRBJ2-5, with D tentatively TRBD2 (5 bases). V lost 1 base and J 1 base, leaving 8 bases between the germline ends. The CDR3 runs to 14 residues. The germline gives CDR1 SGHDT, CDR2 YYEEEE. In DNA form, the CDR3 reads TGTGCCAGCAGCTTGCCGGAGGTCCAAGAGACCCAGTACTTC. It specifies CASSLPEVQETQYF.

This chain connects TRBV9 to TRBJ1-2; no clear D gene. CDR1 and CDR2 (germline): SGDLS, YYNGEE. The germline V and J ends were trimmed by 3 bases and 5 bases, with 17 bases remaining between them. The CDR3 runs to 15 residues. In DNA form, the CDR3 reads TGTGCCAGCAGCGCTCGCGATGGGAGCGATTATGGCTACACCTTC. Protein product: CASSARDGSDYGYTF.

The chain has TRBV9 and TRBJ1-4; 8 positions agree with TRBD1. The ends lost 4 bases at V and 2 bases at J; junction bases unmatched: 4. The CDR3 runs 15 residues. CDR1 is SGDLS, CDR2 YYNGEE, per germline. The CDR3 here is CASSLRQGTNEKLFF. The DNA of the CDR3 is TGTGCCAGCAGCTTAAGACAGGGGACTAATGAAAAACTGTTTTTT.

V gene TRBV9 combines with J gene TRBJ1-1; 8 nucleotides match TRBD1. The germline CDR1 and CDR2 sequences are SGDLS and YYNGEE. Trimming at V came to 4 bases and at J to 3 bases, leaving 8 bases not matched to a gene. The CDR3 has 15 amino acids. The CDR3 nucleotides read TGTGCCAGCAGCCCGCCGACAGGGGAGGACACTGAAGCTTTCTTT. Translation gives CASSPPTGEDTEAFF.

This clone showed up just a few times. The chain is built from TRBV29-1 and TRBJ1-3, with TRBD1 as a possible D gene (5 bases). CDR1 SQVTM and CDR2 ANQGSEA come from the germline V gene. Trimming left V 3 bases short and J 2 bases short, with 8 bases between. The CDR3 covers 13 residues. In DNA, the CDR3 is TGCAGCGTTGATTCGGGGGCTGGAAACACCATATATTTT. It specifies CSVDSGAGNTIYF.

The CDR3 here is CASSLGSGGAEAFF. As DNA, the CDR3 is TGCGCCAGCAGCTTGGGTTCAGGGGGCGCGGAAGCTTTCTTT. This sequence joins TRBV5-1 and TRBJ1-1, with 8 bases that match TRBD1. The CDR3 extends over 14 amino acids. Germline CDR1 reads SGHRS; CDR2 reads YFSETQ. Unmatched junction bases numbered 6, after V lost 0 bases and J lost 8 bases.

This clone came up a few times. This chain connects TRBV5-8 to TRBJ2-3; 9 bases align to TRBD2. The V segment lost 0 bases and the J segment 4 bases; nucleotides outside the gene matches: 6. Germline-derived CDR1 and CDR2 are SGHTS and YDEGEE. The CDR3 is 16 amino acids. CDR3 region: CASSLAIAGEADTQYF. Written as DNA, the CDR3 is TGTGCCAGCAGCTTGGCCATAGCGGGGGAGGCAGATACGCAGTATTTT.

The chain combines TRBV4-3 with TRBJ2-7; D may be TRBD1 (7 bases). There are 15 residues in the CDR3. Trimming removed 1 base at V and 3 bases at J, with 13 bases between. Per the germline V gene, CDR1 is LGHNA and CDR2 is YSLEER. The DNA for the CDR3 is TGCGCCAGCAGCCAAGGGGCAGGGGGAGGCTACGAGCAGTACTTC. It is translated as CASSQGAGGGYEQYF.

This clone occurred once. The chain couples TRBV29-1 to TRBJ2-7; possibly TRBD1 for D (6 bases). Germline V gives CDR1 SQVTM, CDR2 ANQGSEA. The CDR3 totals 12 residues. V was cut by 4 bases and J by 3 bases, with 10 bases left in between. The CDR3 protein is CSVVIRGYEQYF. CDR3 nucleotides: TGCAGCGTTGTAATCAGGGGCTACGAGCAGTACTTC.

This rearrangement joins TRBV18 to TRBJ2-7; 10 nucleotides agree with TRBD1. The germline V gene has CDR1 KGHSH and CDR2 LQKENI. This CDR3 comprises 13 residues. The V segment lost 5 bases and the J segment 5 bases; nucleotides outside the gene matches: 3. The CDR3 nucleotides are TGTGCCAGCTCAAGGGACAGGGGTGACGAGCAGTACTTC. This encodes CASSRDRGDEQYF.

The rearrangement joins TRBV28 to TRBJ1-6; D may be TRBD1 (6 bases). Germline V gene lookup returns CDR1 MDHEN and CDR2 SYDVKM. V lost 6 bases to trimming and J lost 9 bases, with 24 bases between them. This CDR3 contains 17 residues. The DNA of the CDR3 is TGTGCCAGCAGGCGAAAAGGGGGGGGGTTCTCCCCTTCACCCCTCCACTTT. Amino acids: CASRRKGGGFSPSPLHF.

The chain couples TRBV5-4 to TRBJ2-2; possibly TRBD1 for D (6 bases). Germline V gives CDR1 SGHNT, CDR2 YYREEE (reference sequence). V gave up 2 bases and J gave up 0 bases, with 8 bases separating them. This CDR3 contains 15 residues. In DNA form, the CDR3 reads TGTGCCAGCAGCTTACCAGGGGCGAACACCGGGGAGCTGTTTTTT. Protein: CASSLPGANTGELFF.

The table lists this clone with a count of one. The J gene is TRBJ1-1, the V gene TRBV11-3; D not certain. Trimming stripped 2 bases from V and 2 bases from J, with 6 bases between. In germline, CDR1 is SGHNT, CDR2 YENEEA. The length of the CDR3 is 13 residues. The CDR3 region is CASSLQENTEAFF. CDR3 bases: TGTGCCAGCAGCTTACAGGAAAACACTGAAGCTTTCTTT.

J is TRBJ1-5 and V is TRBV19; D unresolved. Between the trimmed V and J ends, which lost 3 bases and 0 bases, there was a span of 15 bases. This CDR3 has 17 amino acids. Germline V lookup: CDR1 LNHDA, CDR2 SQIVND (reference sequence). The CDR3 here is CASSISPVILSNQPQHF. Written as DNA, the CDR3 is TGTGCCAGTAGTATTTCTCCCGTTATACTTAGCAATCAGCCCCAGCATTTT.

The chain combines TRBV2 with TRBJ1-5; D gene unclear. This CDR3 has 14 residues. V dropped 3 bases and J dropped 4 bases, with 10 bases sitting between them. Germline V lookup: CDR1 SNHLY, CDR2 FYNNEI. In DNA, the CDR3 is TGTGCCAGCAGTGATTTGAGCCGTAATCAGCCCCAGCATTTT. It specifies CASSDLSRNQPQHF.

The chain employs TRBV7-6 and TRBJ2-2; 9 bases line up with TRBD1. CDR3 length equals 16 residues. V dropped 4 bases and J dropped 4; count of bases not matched to a gene: 7. The germline V gene encodes CDR1 SGHVS and CDR2 FNYEAQ. The CDR3 region has the DNA TGTGCCAGCAGCTCCGGACAGGGGAGAGTCACCGGGGAGCTGTTTTTT. This sequence encodes CASSSGQGRVTGELFF.